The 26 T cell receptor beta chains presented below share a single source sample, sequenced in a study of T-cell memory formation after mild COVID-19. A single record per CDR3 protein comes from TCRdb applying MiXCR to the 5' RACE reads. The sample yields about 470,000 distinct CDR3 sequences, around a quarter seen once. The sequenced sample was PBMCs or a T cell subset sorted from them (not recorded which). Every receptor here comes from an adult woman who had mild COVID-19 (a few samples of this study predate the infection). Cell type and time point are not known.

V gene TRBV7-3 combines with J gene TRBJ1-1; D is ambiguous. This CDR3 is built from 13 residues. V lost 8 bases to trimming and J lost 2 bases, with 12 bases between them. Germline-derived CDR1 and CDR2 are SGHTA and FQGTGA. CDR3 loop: CASGRVGNTEAFF. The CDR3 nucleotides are TGTGCCAGCGGGAGGGTCGGAAACACTGAAGCTTTCTTT.

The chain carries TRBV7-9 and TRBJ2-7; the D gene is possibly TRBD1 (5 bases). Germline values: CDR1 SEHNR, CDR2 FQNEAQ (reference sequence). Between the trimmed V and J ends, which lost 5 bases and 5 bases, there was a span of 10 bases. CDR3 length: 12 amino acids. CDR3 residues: CASSPGLDEQYF. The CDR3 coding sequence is TGTGCCAGCAGCCCAGGGTTGGACGAGCAGTACTTC.

CDR3 sequence: CASRYSGRDTGELFF. CDR3 DNA sequence: TGTGCCAGCAGATATAGCGGGAGGGACACCGGGGAGCTGTTTTTT. This chain uses TRBV12-3 or TRBV12-4 with TRBJ2-2; 11 bases are a match to TRBD2. The V and J ends lost 6 bases and 3 bases, in that order; junction bases with no gene match: 3. The CDR3 loop spans 15 amino acids.

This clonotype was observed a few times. CDR3: CAVRGPHRADTQYF. In nucleotides, the CDR3 is TGTGCCGTCCGGGGCCCTCACCGGGCAGATACGCAGTATTTT. This chain links TRBV6-5 with TRBJ2-3; D may match TRBD1 or TRBD2 (5 bases each). Trimming took 11 bases from V and 4 from J, leaving 19 bases between them. The CDR3 length is 14 residues. CDR1 and CDR2 from the germline V gene are MNHEY and SVGAGI.

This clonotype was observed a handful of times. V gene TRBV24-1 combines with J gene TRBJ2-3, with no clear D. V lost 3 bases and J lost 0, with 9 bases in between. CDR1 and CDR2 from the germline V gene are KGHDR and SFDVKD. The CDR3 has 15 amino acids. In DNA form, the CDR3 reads TGTGCCACCAGTGATCTTGAGGCTAGCACAGATACGCAGTATTTT. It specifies CATSDLEASTDTQYF.

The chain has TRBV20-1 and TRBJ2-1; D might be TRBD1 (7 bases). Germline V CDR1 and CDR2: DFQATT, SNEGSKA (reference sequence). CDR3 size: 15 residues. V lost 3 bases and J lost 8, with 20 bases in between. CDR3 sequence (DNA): TGCAGTGCTAGGAGGATTGGCCAGGGGGGAGATGAGCAGTTCTTC. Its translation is CSARRIGQGGDEQFF.

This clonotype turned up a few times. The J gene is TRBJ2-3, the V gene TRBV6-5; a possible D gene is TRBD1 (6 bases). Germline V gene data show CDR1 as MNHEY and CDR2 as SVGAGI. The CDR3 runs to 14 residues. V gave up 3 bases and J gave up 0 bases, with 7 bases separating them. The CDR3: CASSYGGSTDTQYF. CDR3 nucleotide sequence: TGTGCCAGCAGTTATGGGGGCAGCACAGATACGCAGTATTTT.

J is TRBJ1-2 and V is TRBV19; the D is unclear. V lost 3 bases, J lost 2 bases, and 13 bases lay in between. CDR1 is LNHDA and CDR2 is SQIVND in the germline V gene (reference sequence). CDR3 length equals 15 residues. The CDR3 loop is CASSIGRSMNYGYTF. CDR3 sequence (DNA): TGTGCCAGTAGTATTGGACGCTCGATGAACTATGGCTACACCTTC.

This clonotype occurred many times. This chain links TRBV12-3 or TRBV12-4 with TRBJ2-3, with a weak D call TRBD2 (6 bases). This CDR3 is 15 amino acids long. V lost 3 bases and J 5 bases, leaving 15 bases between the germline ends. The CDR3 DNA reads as TGTGCCAGCAGTTTTGAGACCCACGGGAGAGATACGCAGTATTTT. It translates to CASSFETHGRDTQYF.

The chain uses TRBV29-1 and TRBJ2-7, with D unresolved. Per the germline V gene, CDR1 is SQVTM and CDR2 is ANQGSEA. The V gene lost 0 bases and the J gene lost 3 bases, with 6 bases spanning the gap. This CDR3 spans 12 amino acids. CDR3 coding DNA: TGCAGCGTTGAAGATGGAATCTACGAGCAGTACTTC. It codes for CSVEDGIYEQYF.

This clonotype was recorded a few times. CDR3 loop: CASSQVMLVSNQPQHF. The CDR3 DNA reads as TGCGCCAGCAGCCAAGTGATGCTCGTTAGCAATCAGCCCCAGCATTTT. This chain joins TRBV4-1 and TRBJ1-5; D is unresolved. The CDR3 has 16 residues. Germline CDR1 and CDR2: MGHRA and YSYEKL. The V end was cut by 1 base, the J end by 0 bases, with 10 bases between.

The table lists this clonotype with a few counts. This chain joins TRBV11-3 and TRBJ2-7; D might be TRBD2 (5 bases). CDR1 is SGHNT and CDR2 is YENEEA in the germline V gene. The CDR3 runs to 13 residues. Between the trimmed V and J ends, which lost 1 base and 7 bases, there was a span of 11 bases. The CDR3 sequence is CASSLVGAGEQYF. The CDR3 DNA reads TGTGCCAGCAGCTTAGTGGGCGCGGGTGAGCAGTACTTC. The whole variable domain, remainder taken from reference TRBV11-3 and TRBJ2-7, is EAGVVQSPRYKIIEKKQPVAFWCNPISGHNTLYWYLQNLGQGPELLIRYENEEAVDDSQLPKDRFSAERLKGVDSTLKIQPAELGDSAVYLCASSLVGAGEQYFGPGTRLTVT.

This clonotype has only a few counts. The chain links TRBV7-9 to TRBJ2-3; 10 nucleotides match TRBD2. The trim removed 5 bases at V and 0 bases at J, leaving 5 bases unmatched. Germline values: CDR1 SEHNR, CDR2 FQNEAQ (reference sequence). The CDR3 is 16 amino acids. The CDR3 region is CASSDHSGRSTDTQYF. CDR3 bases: TGTGCCAGCAGCGACCATAGCGGGAGGAGCACAGATACGCAGTATTTT. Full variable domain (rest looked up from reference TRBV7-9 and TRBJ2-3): DTGVSQNPRHKITKRGQNVTFRCDPISEHNRLYWYRQTLGQGPEFLTYFQNEAQLEKSRLLSDRFSAERPKGSFSTLEIQRTEQGDSAMYLCASSDHSGRSTDTQYFGPGTRLTVL.

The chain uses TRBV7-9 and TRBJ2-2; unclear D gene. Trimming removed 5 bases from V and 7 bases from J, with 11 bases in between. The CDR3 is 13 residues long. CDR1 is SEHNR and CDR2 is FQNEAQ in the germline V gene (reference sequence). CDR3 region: CASSPPYRGELFF. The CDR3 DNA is TGTGCCAGCAGCCCCCCATATCGCGGGGAGCTGTTTTTT.

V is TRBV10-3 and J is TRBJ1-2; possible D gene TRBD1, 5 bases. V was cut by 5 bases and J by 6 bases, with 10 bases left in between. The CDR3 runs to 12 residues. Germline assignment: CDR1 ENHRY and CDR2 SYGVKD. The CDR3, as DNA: TGTGCCATCAGTCCCACCAGGGATGGCTACACCTTC. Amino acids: CAISPTRDGYTF.

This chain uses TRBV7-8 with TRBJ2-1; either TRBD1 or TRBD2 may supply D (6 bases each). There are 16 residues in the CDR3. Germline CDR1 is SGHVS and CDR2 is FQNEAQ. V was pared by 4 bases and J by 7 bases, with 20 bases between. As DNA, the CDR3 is TGTGCCAGCAGCTCCTCAGGTGGGGGGCCAGGTAATGAGCAGTTCTTC. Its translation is CASSSSGGGPGNEQFF.

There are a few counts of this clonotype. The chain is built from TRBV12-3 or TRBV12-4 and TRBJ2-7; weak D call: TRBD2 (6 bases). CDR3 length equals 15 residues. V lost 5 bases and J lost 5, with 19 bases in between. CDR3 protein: CASSPFYREMNEQYF. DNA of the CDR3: TGTGCCAGCAGTCCCTTTTATCGGGAGATGAACGAGCAGTACTTC.

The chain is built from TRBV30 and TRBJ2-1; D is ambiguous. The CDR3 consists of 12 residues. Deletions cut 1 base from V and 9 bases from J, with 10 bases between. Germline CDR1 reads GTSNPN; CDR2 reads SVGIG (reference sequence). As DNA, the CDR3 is TGTGCCTGGAGTGGATTCGATGGTGAGCAGTTCTTC. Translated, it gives CAWSGFDGEQFF.

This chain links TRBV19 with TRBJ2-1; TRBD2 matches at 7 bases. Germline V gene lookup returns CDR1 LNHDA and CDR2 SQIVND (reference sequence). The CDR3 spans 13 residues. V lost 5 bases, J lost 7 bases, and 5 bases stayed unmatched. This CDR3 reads CASSPGGTNEQFF. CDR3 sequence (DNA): TGTGCCAGTAGTCCGGGAGGAACTAATGAGCAGTTCTTC. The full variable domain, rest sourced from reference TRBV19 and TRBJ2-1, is DGGITQSPKYLFRKEGQNVTLSCEQNLNHDAMYWYRQDPGQGLRLIYYSQIVNDFQKGDIAEGYSVSREKKESFPLTVTSAQKNPTAFYLCASSPGGTNEQFFGPGTRLTVL.

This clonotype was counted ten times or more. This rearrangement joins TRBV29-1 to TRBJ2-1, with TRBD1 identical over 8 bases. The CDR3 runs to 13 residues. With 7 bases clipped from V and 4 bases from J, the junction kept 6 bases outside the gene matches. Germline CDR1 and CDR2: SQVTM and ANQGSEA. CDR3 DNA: TGCAGCGCGCGGCAGGGGGCATACAATGAGCAGTTCTTC. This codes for CSARQGAYNEQFF.

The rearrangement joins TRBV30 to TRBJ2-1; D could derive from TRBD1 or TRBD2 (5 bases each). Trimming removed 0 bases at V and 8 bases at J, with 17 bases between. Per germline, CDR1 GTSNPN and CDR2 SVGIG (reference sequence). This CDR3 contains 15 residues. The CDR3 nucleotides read TGTGCCTGGAGTGTAGAGCCCTGGGGGTTCGATGAGCAGTTCTTC. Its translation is CAWSVEPWGFDEQFF.

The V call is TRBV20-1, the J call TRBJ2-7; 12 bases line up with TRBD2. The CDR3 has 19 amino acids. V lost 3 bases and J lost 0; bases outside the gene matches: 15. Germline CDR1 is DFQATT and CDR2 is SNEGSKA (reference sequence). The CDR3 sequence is CSARRLAGAEAMISYEQYF. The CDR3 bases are TGCAGTGCTAGGCGACTAGCGGGAGCAGAGGCTATGATCTCCTACGAGCAGTACTTC.

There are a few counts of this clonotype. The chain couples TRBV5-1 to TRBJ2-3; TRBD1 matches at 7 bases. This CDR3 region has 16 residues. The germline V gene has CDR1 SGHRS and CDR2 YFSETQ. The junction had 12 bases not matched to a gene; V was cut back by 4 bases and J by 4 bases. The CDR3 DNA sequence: TGCGCCAGCAGCCTTCCGACAGGGTCAGGAGCAGATACGCAGTATTTT. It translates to CASSLPTGSGADTQYF.

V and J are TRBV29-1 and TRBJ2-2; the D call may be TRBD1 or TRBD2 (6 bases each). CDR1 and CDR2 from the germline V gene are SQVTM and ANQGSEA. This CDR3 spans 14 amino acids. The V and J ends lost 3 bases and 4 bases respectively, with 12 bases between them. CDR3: CSVENGGPTGELFF. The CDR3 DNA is TGCAGCGTTGAGAACGGGGGCCCCACCGGGGAGCTGTTTTTT.

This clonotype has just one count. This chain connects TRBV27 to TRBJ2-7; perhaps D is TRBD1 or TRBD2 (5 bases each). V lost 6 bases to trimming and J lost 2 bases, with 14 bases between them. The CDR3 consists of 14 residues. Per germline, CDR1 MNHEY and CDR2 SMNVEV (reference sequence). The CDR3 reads CASSRGVYTYEQYF. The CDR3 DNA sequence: TGTGCCAGCAGCCGAGGGGTTTACACCTACGAGCAGTACTTC.

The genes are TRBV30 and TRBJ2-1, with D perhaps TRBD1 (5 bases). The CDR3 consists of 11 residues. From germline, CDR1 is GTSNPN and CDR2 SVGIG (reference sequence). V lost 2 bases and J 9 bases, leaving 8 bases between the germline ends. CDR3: CAWSRQSEQFF. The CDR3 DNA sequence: TGTGCCTGGAGTAGACAGAGTGAGCAGTTCTTC.